The 5 T cell receptor beta chains in this list originate from one sample, sequenced in a study of control samples from healthy donors and cancer patients. Here immunoSEQ multiplex PCR was the method, and the copy in TCRdb shows in-frame clones only, minus some. The sample records 75,000 to 95,000 clones, roughly 93% being singletons. Sequenced sample: blood. Receptor source: a woman in her twenties or thirties in good health.

This sequence joins TRBV30 and TRBJ2-4; no definite D call. V lost 0 bases to trimming and J lost 10 bases, with 16 bases between them. Germline CDR1 is GTSNPN and CDR2 is SVGIG (reference sequence). This CDR3 has 14 amino acids. CDR3 bases: TGTGCCTGGAGTGTCCCCCAAGAGAGTCGGATTCAGTACTTC. Its translation is CAWSVPQESRIQYF.

The chain links TRBV19 to TRBJ2-3; no clear D. With 4 bases removed from V and 4 bases from J, the gap between germline ends came to 6 bases. The CDR3 contains 12 residues. Germline V lookup: CDR1 LNHDA, CDR2 SQIVND (reference sequence). CDR3 protein: CASSKGPDTQYF. The CDR3 nucleotides read TGTGCCAGTAGTAAGGGCCCAGATACGCAGTATTTT.

The DNA for the CDR3 is TGTGCCAGCAGGCCAACAAGGAACTCTGGAAACACCATATATTTT. This gives the protein CASRPTRNSGNTIYF. The chain recombines TRBV6-5 with TRBJ1-3; D gene ambiguous. V lost 6 bases and J lost 0, with 12 bases in between. CDR1 MNHEY and CDR2 SVGAGI come from the germline V gene. This CDR3 is built from 15 residues.

Points on this clone: This sample also contains other DNA sequences that code for the same CDR3. The chain carries TRBV29-1 and TRBJ2-5; 8 bases line up with TRBD1. There are 11 residues in the CDR3. V was clipped by 4 bases and J by 5 bases; unmatched bases: 0. Germline CDR1 is SQVTM and CDR2 is ANQGSEA. The CDR3, as DNA: TGCAGCGTTGGACAGGGGGAGACCCAGTACTTC. This translates into CSVGQGETQYF. The complete variable domain, with remaining parts taken from reference TRBV29-1 and TRBJ2-5, reads SAVISQKPSRDICQRGTSLTIQCQVDSQVTMMFWYRQQPGQSLTLIATANQGSEATYESGFVIDKFPISRPNLTFSTLTVSNMSPEDSSIYLCSVGQGETQYFGPGTRLLVL.

The V gene is TRBV28, the J gene TRBJ2-3; 12 bases match TRBD2. V trimming: 2 bases; J trimming: 4 bases; junction bases outside the gene matches: 7. Germline V gives CDR1 MDHEN, CDR2 SYDVKM. There are 17 residues in the CDR3. The CDR3 DNA is TGTGCCAGCAGTTTACGCCTGACTAGCGGGGGATCAGATACGCAGTATTTT. It codes for CASSLRLTSGGSDTQYF.